This TCR beta chain was recovered during a study of HIV-infected children after antiretroviral therapy interruption. General study results and limits: The CD45RA+ naive sort may contain some EMRA or stem memory cells. Naive CD4+ sequences overlapped less between time points once interruption began.

Treatment indicated: PENTA 11 planned treatment interruption arm or continuous ART arm. Unique molecular identifiers were included in an RNA-based 3' RACE TCR library. In TCRdb, the 3' RACE reads were re-called with MiXCR into one record per CDR3 protein. Of some 41,000 distinct CDR3 sequences detected, over 6% appear once; the ten largest clones hold more than 0.95%. This clonotype was recorded many times. Antigen unknown. Per the germline V gene, CDR1 is SGHTA and CDR2 is FQGTGA. The CDR3 extends over 13 amino acids. V lost 1 base and J 7 bases, leaving 8 bases between the germline ends. The sequence was collected from a pool of human donors with HIV. The chain joins TRBV7-3 to TRBJ1-5; D is ambiguous. The sample was CD45RA+ CD4+ T cells from PBMCs, pooled from several time points, taken from a donor given antiretroviral therapy, either interrupted or continuous. Described subset: naive CD4+ CD45RA+ CD45RO- T cells. CDR3 coding DNA: TGTGCCAGCAGCTTAAACGGGTGGCAGCCCCAGCATTTT. Translating gives CASSLNGWQPQHF.